A single sample is the source of the 20 T cell receptor beta chains below, sequenced in a study of blood T cell repertoires in COVID-19. Produced via immunoSEQ multiplex PCR; TCRdb's table is partial and in-frame only. The sample comprises about 240,000 clones, just under 85% of which are singletons, and over 8% rests with the top ten. Sequenced sample: peripheral blood. The receptors originated from a woman of 80 years or more with acute or convalescent COVID-19.

This rearrangement joins TRBV6-5 to TRBJ1-6; no firm D call. Germline loops: CDR1 MNHEY, CDR2 SVGAGI. V shed 6 bases and J shed 0 bases, with 6 bases lying between them. The CDR3 runs 14 residues. The DNA of the CDR3 is TGTGCCAGCAGGAAGAGCTCCTATAATTCACCCCTCCACTTT. Translated: CASRKSSYNSPLHF.

This rearrangement joins TRBV5-4 to TRBJ1-6; 7 positions match TRBD1. V was clipped by 4 bases and J by 7 bases; unmatched bases: 8. Germline V gene data show CDR1 as SGHNT and CDR2 as YYREEE (reference sequence). CDR3 size: 15 residues. CDR3: CASSPRGGENSPLHF. The CDR3 region has the DNA TGTGCCAGCAGCCCGAGAGGGGGCGAAAATTCACCCCTCCACTTT. Based on the CDR3 plus reference TRBV5-4 and TRBJ1-6, the full variable domain is ETGVTQSPTHLIKTRGQQVTLRCSSQSGHNTVSWYQQALGQGPQFIFQYYREEENGRGNFPPRFSGLQFPNYSSELNVNALELDDSALYLCASSPRGGENSPLHFGNGTRLTVT.

The DNA for the CDR3 is TGTGCCAGCAGCCGCACCGGACTCCAAAGCGGCAATGAGCAGTTCTTC. Translating it yields CASSRTGLQSGNEQFF. The chain combines TRBV3-1 (or the pseudogene TRBV3-2) with TRBJ2-1, with D perhaps TRBD2 (5 bases). The CDR3 sequence is 16 residues long. Deletions cut 4 bases from V and 6 bases from J, with 19 bases between. Germline CDR1 reads LGHDT; CDR2 reads YNNKEL (reference sequence).

This clone appeared once. The chain is built from TRBV3-1 (or the pseudogene TRBV3-2) and TRBJ2-2, with 7 bases aligning to TRBD1. The trim removed 6 bases at V and 11 bases at J, leaving 12 bases unmatched. The CDR3 spans 14 residues. The germline CDR1 and CDR2 sequences are LGHDT and YNNKEL (reference sequence). The CDR3 sequence: CASRPGTARGELFF. The CDR3 DNA follows: TGTGCCAGCAGACCCGGGACAGCTAGGGGCGAGCTGTTTTTT.

The chain has TRBV6-1 and TRBJ1-5; D is perhaps TRBD1 (5 bases). Trimming cost V 3 bases and J 0 bases, with 12 bases left between them. This CDR3 has 16 residues. The germline CDR1 and CDR2 sequences are MNHNS and SASEGT. CDR3 amino acids: CASSEGPTVSNQPQHF. CDR3 bases: TGTGCCAGCAGTGAGGGGCCGACCGTTAGCAATCAGCCCCAGCATTTT.

This clone occurred a few times. Other DNA sequences in this sample translate to the same CDR3. J is TRBJ1-6 and V is TRBV2, with 8 nucleotides matching TRBD1. Germline V lookup: CDR1 SNHLY, CDR2 FYNNEI. J was trimmed by 7 bases and V by 7 bases; bases with no gene match: 3. The CDR3 contains 13 residues. The CDR3 region has the DNA TGTGCCAGCACTAGACAGGGGAATTCACCCCTCCACTTT. It translates to CASTRQGNSPLHF.

The chain employs TRBV6-6 and TRBJ2-2, with D tentatively TRBD1 (5 bases). The CDR3 has 16 amino acids. Germline V lookup: CDR1 MNHNY, CDR2 SVGAGI (reference sequence). V lost 0 bases and J lost 6, with 14 bases in between. The CDR3 loop reads CASSYSAGSWAGELFF. The CDR3 nucleotides are TGTGCCAGCAGTTACTCGGCAGGGTCATGGGCCGGGGAGCTGTTTTTT.

The rearrangement links TRBV3-1 (or the pseudogene TRBV3-2) to TRBJ2-1; D is ambiguous. Germline lookup yields CDR1 LGHDT and CDR2 YNNKEL (reference sequence). The CDR3 runs to 11 residues. Trimming took off 3 bases at V and 6 bases at J, with 3 bases between the two ends. This CDR3 reads CASSHSNEQFF. CDR3 coding DNA: TGTGCCAGCAGCCATAGCAATGAGCAGTTCTTC.

The chain has TRBV11-3 and TRBJ2-2; TRBD2 matches at 8 bases. J gave up 0 bases and V 4 bases, and 4 bases lay outside the gene matches. This CDR3 spans 16 amino acids. Germline V CDR1 and CDR2: SGHNT, YENEEA. Here the CDR3 DNA reads TGTGCCAGCAGCTGGAGCGGGGGCTCGAACACCGGGGAGCTGTTTTTT. Amino acids: CASSWSGGSNTGELFF.

The J gene is TRBJ2-7, the V gene TRBV7-2, with a weak D call TRBD2 (5 bases). The CDR3 length is 15 residues. The germline gives CDR1 SGHTA, CDR2 FQGNSA. V was shortened by 0 bases and J by 1 base, with 10 bases between the two germline ends. The CDR3 here is CASSLAATGSYEQYF. The CDR3, as DNA: TGTGCCAGCAGCTTAGCGGCGACGGGATCCTACGAGCAGTACTTC.

This rearrangement joins TRBV5-4 to TRBJ1-4; perhaps TRBD1 as D (5 bases). The CDR3 is 14 residues long. Germline V gene sequence: CDR1 SGHNT, CDR2 YYREEE (reference sequence). The V and J ends lost 3 bases and 5 bases respectively, with 11 bases between them. The CDR3 nucleotides read TGTGCCAGCAGCTGGGGGGGGGACAATGAAAAACTGTTTTTT. Residues: CASSWGGDNEKLFF.

This chain links TRBV7-8 with TRBJ2-7; D not resolved. With 1 base removed from V and 1 base from J, the gap between germline ends came to 8 bases. Germline assignment: CDR1 SGHVS and CDR2 FQNEAQ. This CDR3 is built from 14 residues. The CDR3 is CASSLVTESYEQYF. CDR3 coding DNA: TGTGCCAGCAGCTTAGTAACTGAATCCTACGAGCAGTACTTC.

The chain links TRBV21-1 to TRBJ2-7; the table's D call, TRBD1, has no DNA check behind it. TRBV21-1 is deemed a pseudogene. The CDR3 has 14 residues. CDR3 bases: TGTGCCAGCAGCCGAAATCAGGGGGCCCACGAGCAGTACTTC. This sequence encodes CASSRNQGAHEQYF.

The gene calls are TRBV15 and TRBJ2-7; D remains unclear. The CDR3 runs 15 residues. Germline CDR1 LNHNV, CDR2 YYDKDF (reference sequence). The V end lost 3 bases, the J end lost 2 bases, and 14 bases lay between the germline ends. In DNA form, the CDR3 reads TGTGCCACCAGCAGGCAGACAAGTCCGGCCTACGAGCAGTACTTC. Amino acid sequence: CATSRQTSPAYEQYF.

This clone was found a few times. The V call is TRBV5-6, the J call TRBJ1-1, with 7 nucleotides matching TRBD1. The V and J ends lost 4 bases and 2 bases, in that order; junction bases with no gene match: 14. The CDR3 loop spans 17 amino acids. From germline, CDR1 is SGHDT and CDR2 YYEEEE. For the CDR3, the DNA is TGTGCCAGCAGCCTATTATCAGGACAGGCCTTTAACACTGAAGCTTTCTTT. Translated: CASSLLSGQAFNTEAFF.

The chain carries TRBV28 and TRBJ1-4; D perhaps matches TRBD1 (6 bases). Germline-derived CDR1 and CDR2 are MDHEN and SYDVKM. Trimming removed 5 bases at V and 7 bases at J, with 20 bases between. This CDR3 has 16 residues. CDR3 amino acids: CASSTRGGATGEKLFF. Here the CDR3 DNA reads TGTGCCAGCAGTACTAGGGGGGGGGCGACTGGTGAAAAACTGTTTTTT.

The chain recombines TRBV19 with TRBJ1-5; 9 bases are shared with TRBD1. Unmatched junction bases numbered 7, after V lost 1 base and J lost 0 bases. Per germline, CDR1 LNHDA and CDR2 SQIVND (reference sequence). The CDR3 is 18 amino acids. DNA for the CDR3: TGTGCCAGTAGTATAGTCAGGGACAGGGCGTATAGCAATCAGCCCCAGCATTTT. This translates into CASSIVRDRAYSNQPQHF.

The chain uses TRBV5-4 and TRBJ2-3; 9 bases line up with TRBD2. CDR3 length: 15 amino acids. CDR1 and CDR2 from the germline V gene are SGHNT and YYREEE (reference sequence). Unmatched junction bases numbered 5, after V lost 2 bases and J lost 4 bases. The DNA for the CDR3 is TGTGCCAGCAGCTTCGGCGGGGGGGCCGCAGATACGCAGTATTTT. It yields the protein CASSFGGGAADTQYF. Based on the CDR3 plus reference TRBV5-4 and TRBJ2-3, the full variable domain is ETGVTQSPTHLIKTRGQQVTLRCSSQSGHNTVSWYQQALGQGPQFIFQYYREEENGRGNFPPRFSGLQFPNYSSELNVNALELDDSALYLCASSFGGGAADTQYFGPGTRLTVL.

V usage is TRBV5-6 and J usage is TRBJ1-4, with D maybe TRBD1 (6 bases). The CDR3 length is 16 residues. Trimming removed 1 base from V and 8 bases from J, with 18 bases in between. In germline, CDR1 is SGHDT, CDR2 YYEEEE. CDR3 sequence: CASSLRQVGTLEKLFF. The CDR3, as DNA: TGTGCCAGCAGCTTGAGACAGGTGGGAACCTTGGAAAAACTGTTTTTT.

V and J are TRBV9 and TRBJ1-3; D is possibly TRBD1 (5 bases). Germline CDR1 and CDR2: SGDLS and YYNGEE. The CDR3 sequence is 15 residues long. Between the trimmed V and J ends, which lost 2 bases and 0 bases, there was a span of 9 bases. This CDR3 reads CASSVGGVSGNTIYF. The CDR3 nucleotides are TGTGCCAGCAGCGTTGGGGGGGTCTCTGGAAACACCATATATTTT.